This T cell receptor (beta chain) stems from a study of cytomegalovirus exposure and HLA in healthy donors. Study-wide context: Inside one of the first data releases sat tens of millions of unique TCRs taken from HLA-typed donors. Regarding the study as a whole: Among TCR beta chains of equal frequency, HLA-associated ones were more clonally expanded in a later analysis. Analyzed later, most CMV-associated TCR beta chains appeared HLA-restricted. Reports indicate that TCR beta sequences accurately predicted the HLA-A and HLA-B alleles of most subjects.

Concerning this clone itself: Its antigen is as yet unknown.

Amplification used 60 Vbeta primers and 13 Jbeta primers. The data were produced by immunoSEQ multiplex PCR, yet TCRdb's version contains in-frame clones alone and is incomplete. This sample has some 160,000 clones, with about 85% found just once. The receptor was derived from a boy aged 2-9 years in good health and CMV-seronegative. Sequencing input: PBMCs.

Here the CDR3 reads CASSGPPGLATTNTGELFF. The CDR3, as DNA: TGTGCCAGCAGTGGTCCCCCAGGTCTAGCGACCACGAACACCGGGGAGCTGTTTTTT. This chain uses TRBV2 with TRBJ2-2; a weak D match, TRBD2 (6 bases). Trimming took 4 bases from V and 0 from J, leaving 21 bases between them. From germline, CDR1 is SNHLY and CDR2 FYNNEI. The CDR3 length is 19 residues. Combining the CDR3 with reference TRBV2 and TRBJ2-2 gives the whole variable domain EPEVTQTPSHQVTQMGQEVILRCVPISNHLYFYWYRQILGQKVEFLVSFYNNEISEKSEIFDDQFSVERPDGSNFTLKIRSTKLEDSAMYFCASSGPPGLATTNTGELFFGEGSRLTVL.